The clone carrying this T cell receptor (beta chain) was seen more than once but under ten times. Its specificity is unknown. The time point: pre-treatment sample, taken before nivolumab and TIL therapy. The germline CDR1 and CDR2 sequences are MNHEY and SMNVEV (reference sequence). The CDR3 length is 15 residues. V lost 6 bases to trimming and J lost 2 bases; unmatched junction nucleotides: 8. The libraries were made with immunoSEQ v3. Clones were sequenced by immunoSEQ multiplex PCR, and TCRdb holds only the in-frame ones, with some missing. The data hold tens of thousands of clones, with more than 60% observed a single time. The data are from a study of TIL therapy for anti-PD-1-resistant metastatic lung cancer. At the level of the study: Patients then received nivolumab; progressors got lymphodepletion, TIL and IL-2.

Study outcomes and limitations: TIL clonotype persistence in blood showed no apparent association with response.

V and J are TRBV27 and TRBJ2-7, with 9 bases identical to TRBD2. The sample consisted of blood, taken at baseline. This sequence was found in a person aged 30 to 80 with non-small cell lung cancer. The CDR3 DNA follows: TGTGCCAGCAGACCGACTAGCGGAAACACCTACGAGCAGTACTTC. Translation: CASRPTSGNTYEQYF.